The clone carrying this T cell receptor beta chain was detected only once. Its matching antigen is unknown. This same CDR3 is encoded by further DNA sequences in the sample. Profiled with immunoSEQ multiplex PCR; TCRdb holds only in-frame clones, not every one. Of about 2.1 million clones in the sample, around 95% were seen once. The CDR3 is made up of 12 amino acids. The germline V and J ends were trimmed by 0 bases and 4 bases, with 3 bases remaining between them. The germline V gene has CDR1 SGHDT and CDR2 YYEEEE. The naive CD8 subset, CD45RO-negative cells positively selected for CCR7, excluded terminally differentiated effector memory CD45RA+ cells. Caucasian adults living in Nashville, Tennessee, provided all samples. The sample belongs to a study of shared clonotypes between healthy human individuals. Study context: Each donor had three CD4 naive, three CD4 memory, two CD8 naive and one CD8 memory plate.

Study-wide results and caveats: How much donors shared clonotypes was expected to be affected by sequencing depth. Shared clonotypes across all four donors exceeded non-shared ones in generation probability.

Sequenced: naive CD8+ T cells from PBMCs. The TCR originated in a man between 18 and 35 years old in good health. Some clones in this sample may be carry-over from other donors' samples. The V and J genes are TRBV5-6 and TRBJ2-3; D uncertain. The CDR3 loop is CASSLGADTQYF. Written as DNA, the CDR3 is TGTGCCAGCAGCTTGGGCGCAGATACGCAGTATTTT.